Below, one T cell receptor (beta chain) is given with its context. Its antigen is unknown. The entry originates in a study of T cells in localized non-small cell lung cancer. Study-wide results and limits: Sequence data derive from only one tumor region, so heterogeneity remains possible. Those with higher blood T cell density had longer overall survival. Maximal T cell clonality occurred in uninvolved adjacent lung, with tumor ranking below it.

Trimming left V 4 bases short and J 6 bases short, with 12 bases between. Germline V CDR1 and CDR2: MDHEN, SYDVKM. This CDR3 spans 14 amino acids. Assay: immunoSEQ multiplex PCR; the TCRdb copy retains only in-frame clones and omits some. The sample has 130,000 or so clones, about 89% seen once; the top ten hold around 1.8%. The sequence was obtained from a female donor over 55 with stage I lung adenocarcinoma. The chain couples TRBV28 to TRBJ2-2; tentatively, D is TRBD1 (5 bases). This sample comprised peripheral blood, obtained before any cancer treatment. The CDR3 DNA sequence: TGTGCCAGCAGTTCTCCAGGGTTCGCCGGGGAGCTGTTTTTT. Translated, it gives CASSSPGFAGELFF.